One sample yielded the 5 T cell receptor beta chains listed below, sequenced in a study of blood T cell repertoires in COVID-19. Generated by immunoSEQ multiplex PCR, the TCRdb table keeps only in-frame clones and is missing some. The table records over 250,000 clones, about 91% of them present only once. Input material: peripheral blood. These receptors were taken from a person aged 18-30 years with COVID-19, enrolled during active disease.

This chain connects TRBV5-6 to TRBJ1-3; D remains unclear. The CDR3 extends over 15 amino acids. CDR1 and CDR2 (germline): SGHDT, YYEEEE. V gave up 0 bases and J gave up 0 bases, with 7 bases separating them. CDR3 protein: CASSLGAASGNTIYF. Written as DNA, the CDR3 is TGTGCCAGCAGCTTGGGGGCAGCCTCTGGAAACACCATATATTTT.

The chain's CDR3 is CASSVPRGSSYNEQFF. The CDR3 DNA reads TGCGCCAGCAGCGTCCCCAGGGGAAGCTCCTACAATGAGCAGTTCTTC. The chain links TRBV5-1 to TRBJ2-1; a weak D match, TRBD1 (6 bases). The CDR3 sequence is 16 residues long. The V end lost 4 bases, the J end lost 0 bases, and 14 bases lay between the germline ends. In germline, CDR1 is SGHRS, CDR2 YFSETQ. The full variable domain, in which reference TRBV5-1 and TRBJ2-1 provide the parts outside the CDR3, is KAGVTQTPRYLIKTRGQQVTLSCSPISGHRSVSWYQQTPGQGLQFLFEYFSETQRNKGNFPGRFSGRQFSNSRSEMNVSTLELGDSALYLCASSVPRGSSYNEQFFGPGTRLTVL.

This clone was recorded only once. The chain has TRBV3-1 (or the pseudogene TRBV3-2) and TRBJ2-1; 7 nucleotides match TRBD2. The CDR3 is 15 amino acids. V dropped 6 bases and J dropped 0; count of bases not matched to a gene: 5. CDR1 is LGHDT and CDR2 is YNNKEL in the germline V gene (reference sequence). The CDR3 DNA sequence: TGTGCCAGCAGTCCAATAGCGGGCTCCTACAATGAGCAGTTCTTC. Its protein is CASSPIAGSYNEQFF.

The chain couples TRBV6-4 to TRBJ2-1; 9 bases are a match to TRBD2. V lost 7 bases, J lost 8 bases, and 9 bases stayed unmatched. Germline V gene sequence: CDR1 MRHNA, CDR2 SNTAGT. CDR3 length equals 14 residues. The DNA for the CDR3 is TGTGCCAGCAAACCTAGCGGGGAGGTTCATGAGCAGTTCTTC. Its translation is CASKPSGEVHEQFF.

The chain uses TRBV7-8 and TRBJ1-5, with D perhaps matching TRBD1 (6 bases). Germline-derived CDR1 and CDR2 are SGHVS and FQNEAQ. The CDR3 is made up of 15 amino acids. Deletions cut 3 bases from V and 1 base from J, with 10 bases between. CDR3 sequence: CASSFGTQSNQPQHF. The CDR3 DNA is TGTGCCAGCAGCTTTGGGACACAGAGCAATCAGCCCCAGCATTTT. Looking up the rest from reference TRBV7-8 and TRBJ1-5 gives the full variable domain: GAGVSQSPRYKVAKRGQDVALRCDPISGHVSLFWYQQALGQGPEFLTYFQNEAQLDKSGLPSDRFFAERPEGSVSTLKIQRTQQEDSAVYLCASSFGTQSNQPQHFGDGTRLSIL.